A single sample gave rise to the 18 T cell receptor beta chains below, sequenced in a study of T-cell reconstitution after alpha-beta-depleted transplantation in children. Preparation of the TCRbeta library was carried out with unique molecular identifiers. A single record per CDR3 protein comes from TCRdb applying MiXCR to the PCR reads. Of fewer than 450,000 distinct CDR3 sequences in the sample, roughly 17% were seen once. The specimen comprised PBMCs, mostly from graft donor cells, sampled 360 days after TCRalphabeta/CD19-depleted stem cell transplant. Receptor source: a male patient between 2 and 10 years old who had a stem cell transplant for acute lymphoblastic leukemia, so the T cells may come from the graft donor.

This clonotype was observed at least ten times. The rearrangement joins TRBV9 to TRBJ2-2; the match to TRBD2 covers 9 bases. V was clipped by 0 bases and J by 4 bases; unmatched bases: 13. In germline, CDR1 is SGDLS, CDR2 YYNGEE. The CDR3 contains 19 residues. CDR3 sequence: CASSVVGIAGVGGTGELFF. The CDR3 DNA follows: TGTGCCAGCAGCGTAGTCGGGATAGCGGGAGTGGGAGGCACCGGGGAGCTGTTTTTT.

This clonotype was seen only once. The genes are TRBV15 and TRBJ2-5; TRBD2 agrees at 14 bases. The CDR3 has 17 amino acids. Germline assignment: CDR1 LNHNV and CDR2 YYDKDF (reference sequence). Trimming cost V 4 bases and J 5 bases; bases outside gene matches: 9. The CDR3 DNA reads as TGTGCCACCAGCACGGGACTAGCGGGAGTCAGCTCGGAGACCCAGTACTTC. Its translation is CATSTGLAGVSSETQYF.

At least ten counts were recorded for this clonotype. The V and J genes are TRBV5-1 and TRBJ2-5; D gene ambiguous. The CDR3 has 14 residues. Germline CDR1 reads SGHRS; CDR2 reads YFSETQ. The V end lost 2 bases, the J end lost 5 bases, and 13 bases lay between the germline ends. In DNA form, the CDR3 reads TGCGCCAGCAGCTTAGGGTCCGCTCAGGAGACCCAGTACTTC. Its translation is CASSLGSAQETQYF.

The chain employs TRBV21-1 and TRBJ2-5; the table's D call, TRBD2, has no DNA check behind it. TRBV21-1 is classified as a pseudogene. This CDR3 comprises 15 residues. CDR3 sequence reads: CASSKDLAGGQGFYF. The CDR3 region has the DNA TGTGCCAGCAGCAAAGATCTAGCGGGAGGACAGGGCTTTTACTTC.

CDR3 region: CSARTGGQPQHF. CDR3 DNA sequence: TGCAGTGCGAGGACAGGAGGACAGCCCCAGCATTTT. V gene TRBV20-1 combines with J gene TRBJ1-5; 7 bases line up with TRBD1. Trimming removed 6 bases from V and 7 bases from J; junction bases left unmatched: 6. CDR1 is DFQATT and CDR2 is SNEGSKA in the germline V gene (reference sequence). The CDR3 loop spans 12 amino acids.

The chain couples TRBV7-9 to TRBJ2-1; a weak D match, TRBD2 (5 bases). The CDR3 has 15 residues. The germline V gene has CDR1 SEHNR and CDR2 FQNEAQ (reference sequence). Trimming stripped 0 bases from V and 6 bases from J, with 12 bases between. The CDR3 here is CASSLAPSGGNEQFF. The CDR3 nucleotides read TGTGCCAGCAGCTTAGCACCAAGCGGTGGCAATGAGCAGTTCTTC. The entire variable domain, with the rest obtained from reference TRBV7-9 and TRBJ2-1, is as follows: DTGVSQNPRHKITKRGQNVTFRCDPISEHNRLYWYRQTLGQGPEFLTYFQNEAQLEKSRLLSDRFSAERPKGSFSTLEIQRTEQGDSAMYLCASSLAPSGGNEQFFGPGTRLTVL.

This clonotype was counted a few times. The gene calls are TRBV20-1 and TRBJ2-3; D perhaps matches TRBD2 (5 bases). CDR3 size: 17 residues. Germline loops: CDR1 DFQATT, CDR2 SNEGSKA (reference sequence). V shed 4 bases and J shed 0 bases, with 20 bases lying between them. The CDR3 region is CSATLAPVAHSTDTQYF. As DNA, the CDR3 is TGCAGTGCTACCCTAGCCCCAGTAGCGCATAGCACAGATACGCAGTATTTT.

This clonotype was seen ten or more times. The chain has TRBV4-1 and TRBJ1-1; D unresolved. V lost 5 bases, J lost 4 bases, and 26 bases lay in between. This CDR3 is 18 amino acids long. Germline-derived CDR1 and CDR2 are MGHRA and YSYEKL. CDR3 sequence: CASSCPFPKAGRGTEAFF. The CDR3 nucleotides are TGCGCCAGCAGCTGTCCTTTCCCCAAAGCGGGGAGAGGCACTGAAGCTTTCTTT.

This chain connects TRBV5-1 to TRBJ2-3, with 7 bases that match TRBD2. Germline lookup yields CDR1 SGHRS and CDR2 YFSETQ. The CDR3 spans 15 residues. V dropped 4 bases and J dropped 0; count of bases not matched to a gene: 5. CDR3 nucleotides: TGCGCCAGCAGCCCGGGAGGTCCTAGCACAGATACGCAGTATTTT. It is translated as CASSPGGPSTDTQYF.

This clonotype showed up just a few times. The CDR3, as DNA: TGTGCCAGCAGCTCTTCTAATTTGCAGGCCAGGCTAAAGCAGTACTTC. Its protein product is CASSSSNLQARLKQYF. The gene calls are TRBV7-2 and TRBJ2-7; D call uncertain. Trimming cost V 4 bases and J 8 bases, with 24 bases left between them. Per the germline V gene, CDR1 is SGHTA and CDR2 is FQGNSA. The CDR3 is made up of 16 amino acids. The full variable domain, rest sourced from reference TRBV7-2 and TRBJ2-7, is GAGVSQSPSNKVTEKGKDVELRCDPISGHTALYWYRQSLGQGLEFLIYFQGNSAPDKSGLPSDRFSAERTGGSVSTLTIQRTQQEDSAVYLCASSSSNLQARLKQYFGPGTRLTVT.

This clonotype was seen only a few times. The chain recombines TRBV12-3 or TRBV12-4 with TRBJ2-7, with D hard to call. V was cut by 8 bases and J by 2 bases, with 19 bases left in between. The CDR3 consists of 15 residues. CDR3 in amino acids: CASSPSGLVAYEQYF. CDR3 bases: TGTGCCAGCTCTCCTTCCGGGCTAGTTGCCTACGAGCAGTACTTC.

V gene TRBV7-8 combines with J gene TRBJ2-5; maybe TRBD1 (6 bases). Germline CDR1 reads SGHVS; CDR2 reads FQNEAQ. The V end was cut by 6 bases, the J end by 5 bases, with 13 bases between. The CDR3 covers 13 residues. CDR3: CASRGADGETQYF. The CDR3 bases are TGTGCCAGCAGGGGGGCCGATGGGGAGACCCAGTACTTC. The whole variable domain, remainder taken from reference TRBV7-8 and TRBJ2-5, is GAGVSQSPRYKVAKRGQDVALRCDPISGHVSLFWYQQALGQGPEFLTYFQNEAQLDKSGLPSDRFFAERPEGSVSTLKIQRTQQEDSAVYLCASRGADGETQYFGPGTRLLVL.

This chain joins TRBV9 and TRBJ2-1, with D tentatively TRBD1 (6 bases). The germline V and J ends were trimmed by 4 bases and 4 bases, with 15 bases remaining between them. This CDR3 region has 15 residues. Germline CDR1 is SGDLS and CDR2 is YYNGEE. As DNA, the CDR3 is TGTGCCAGCAGCACAGGGCCAGGTCAATACAATGAGCAGTTCTTC. Its protein is CASSTGPGQYNEQFF.

This clonotype has just a few counts. The rearrangement links TRBV4-1 to TRBJ2-1; D could derive from TRBD1 or TRBD2 (5 bases each). V was pared by 4 bases and J by 1 base, with 8 bases between. CDR1 MGHRA and CDR2 YSYEKL come from the germline V gene. The CDR3 runs to 14 residues. The chain's CDR3 is CASSRWGSYNEQFF. The CDR3 coding sequence is TGCGCCAGCAGCCGGTGGGGGTCCTACAATGAGCAGTTCTTC.

Only a few counts were recorded for this clonotype. The chain couples TRBV30 to TRBJ2-2; TRBD1 matches at 7 bases. Germline CDR1 is GTSNPN and CDR2 is SVGIG (reference sequence). J lost 6 bases, V lost 6 bases, and 1 base had no gene match. The CDR3 is made up of 11 amino acids. CDR3 residues: CACTGAGELFF. DNA for the CDR3: TGTGCCTGCACAGGGGCCGGGGAGCTGTTTTTT.

This clonotype was seen a handful of times. J is TRBJ1-1 and V is TRBV4-1, with 7 bases matching TRBD1. The CDR3 spans 17 residues. J lost 0 bases, V lost 3 bases, and 10 bases had no gene match. Germline loops: CDR1 MGHRA, CDR2 YSYEKL. The CDR3 DNA reads TGCGCCAGCAGCCATTCACTATGGGGACAGATGAACACTGAAGCTTTCTTT. Residues: CASSHSLWGQMNTEAFF.

This clonotype was observed a single time. The rearrangement uses TRBV6-5 and TRBJ1-3; weak D call: TRBD1 (5 bases). In germline, CDR1 is MNHEY, CDR2 SVGAGI. CDR3 length: 16 amino acids. V was clipped by 2 bases and J by 4 bases, with 15 bases between them. The CDR3 loop reads CASSYRDDISGNTIYF. The CDR3 DNA follows: TGTGCCAGCAGTTACCGGGACGACATTTCGGGAAACACCATATATTTT.

This clonotype was seen only a few times. The chain couples TRBV4-3 to TRBJ1-1; TRBD1 aligns across 7 bases. CDR1 and CDR2 from the germline V gene are LGHNA and YSLEER. V was clipped by 3 bases and J by 4 bases; unmatched bases: 2. There are 13 residues in the CDR3. CDR3 sequence: CASSHRTGTEAFF. CDR3 bases: TGCGCCAGCAGCCATAGGACAGGCACTGAAGCTTTCTTT.